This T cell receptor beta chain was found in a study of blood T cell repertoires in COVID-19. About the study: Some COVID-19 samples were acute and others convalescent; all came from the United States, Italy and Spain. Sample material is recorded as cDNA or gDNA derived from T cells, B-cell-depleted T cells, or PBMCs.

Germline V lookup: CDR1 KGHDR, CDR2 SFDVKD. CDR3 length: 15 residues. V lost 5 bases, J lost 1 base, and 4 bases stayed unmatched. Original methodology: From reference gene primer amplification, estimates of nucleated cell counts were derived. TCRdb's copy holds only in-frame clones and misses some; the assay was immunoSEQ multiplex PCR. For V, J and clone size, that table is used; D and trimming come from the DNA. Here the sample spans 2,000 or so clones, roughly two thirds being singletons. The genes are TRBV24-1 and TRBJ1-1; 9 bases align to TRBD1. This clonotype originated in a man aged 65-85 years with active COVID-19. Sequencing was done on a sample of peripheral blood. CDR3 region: CATSAATGGNTEAFF. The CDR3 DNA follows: TGTGCCACCAGTGCCGCGACAGGGGGGAACACTGAAGCTTTCTTT.